The 21 T cell receptor beta chains below all came from one sample that was sequenced in a study of shared clonotypes between healthy human individuals. TCRdb keeps only in-frame clones here, not all; method: immunoSEQ multiplex PCR. The table lists fewer than 3 million clones, about 90% of them singletons, with approximately 0.41% in the top ten. Sequencing was performed on naive CD4+ T cells from PBMCs. Stated subset: CD45RA+ positively selected. These receptor sequences come from a man in his late teens or twenties in good health. Some clones in this sample may be carry-over from other donors' samples.

This clone showed up just once. The chain recombines TRBV15 with TRBJ1-2; 8 bases are a match to TRBD1. The length of the CDR3 is 14 residues. V lost 1 base to trimming and J lost 5 bases; unmatched junction nucleotides: 3. Germline V gives CDR1 LNHNV, CDR2 YYDKDF (reference sequence). CDR3 nucleotide sequence: TGTGCCACCAGCAGAGCGGACAGGGCGTATGGCTACACCTTC. Residues: CATSRADRAYGYTF.

This chain uses TRBV28 with TRBJ1-2; D perhaps matches TRBD1 (6 bases). V was pared by 5 bases and J by 2 bases, with 9 bases between. Per germline, CDR1 MDHEN and CDR2 SYDVKM. The CDR3 has 13 residues. In DNA, the CDR3 is TGTGCCAGCAGTATAACAGGGAACTATGGCTACACCTTC. Translation gives CASSITGNYGYTF.

The chain joins TRBV11-1 to TRBJ2-1, with D tentatively TRBD1 (6 bases). The CDR3 consists of 13 residues. CDR1 and CDR2 (germline): SGHAT, FQDESV (reference sequence). Trimming cost V 5 bases and J 6 bases, with 11 bases left between them. The DNA of the CDR3 is TGTGCCAGCAGCACAGACAGGCCCAATGAGCAGTTCTTC. Translating it yields CASSTDRPNEQFF.

The V call is TRBV11-2, the J call TRBJ2-1, with 9 bases matching TRBD1. With V trimmed by 7 bases and J by 6 bases, 16 bases remained unmatched. Germline CDR1 reads SGHAT; CDR2 reads FQNNGV. CDR3 length: 17 amino acids. Here the CDR3 DNA reads TGTGCCAGCACCAGCGGGACAGGGACCCTGGTGGGCAATGAGCAGTTCTTC. This translates into CASTSGTGTLVGNEQFF. The whole variable domain, filled in from reference TRBV11-2 and TRBJ2-1, reads EAGVAQSPRYKIIEKRQSVAFWCNPISGHATLYWYQQILGQGPKLLIQFQNNGVVDDSQLPKDRFSAERLKGVDSTLKIQPAKLEDSAVYLCASTSGTGTLVGNEQFFGPGTRLTVL.

This chain uses TRBV18 with TRBJ2-3; 12 bases map to TRBD1. The CDR3 contains 16 residues. CDR1 is KGHSH, CDR2 LQKENI, per germline. V dropped 2 bases and J dropped 3; count of bases not matched to a gene: 3. The CDR3 here is CASSPRGQGATDTQYF. The DNA for the CDR3 is TGTGCCAGCTCACCAAGGGGACAGGGGGCGACAGATACGCAGTATTTT.

In its sample, this clone was seen once. This chain joins TRBV27 and TRBJ2-5; TRBD2 might be the D (6 bases). The CDR3 extends over 14 amino acids. CDR1 is MNHEY and CDR2 is SMNVEV in the germline V gene (reference sequence). Trimming took off 5 bases at V and 9 bases at J, with 19 bases between the two ends. CDR3 coding DNA: TGTGCCAGCAGTAGTAGCGGTCCCTACTGGGCCCAGTACTTC. It encodes CASSSSGPYWAQYF.

This clone has only a few counts. Other nucleotide sequences from this sample produce the same CDR3. The genes are TRBV5-1 and TRBJ1-1; D ambiguous. Deletions cut 0 bases from V and 1 base from J, with 7 bases between. This CDR3 has 14 residues. Germline CDR1 SGHRS, CDR2 YFSETQ. This CDR3 reads CASSLGAANTEAFF. DNA for the CDR3: TGCGCCAGCAGCTTGGGGGCAGCGAACACTGAAGCTTTCTTT. Full variable domain (remainder filled in from reference TRBV5-1 and TRBJ1-1): KAGVTQTPRYLIKTRGQQVTLSCSPISGHRSVSWYQQTPGQGLQFLFEYFSETQRNKGNFPGRFSGRQFSNSRSEMNVSTLELGDSALYLCASSLGAANTEAFFGQGTRLTVV.

V usage is TRBV14 and J usage is TRBJ1-2, with D perhaps TRBD1 (5 bases). CDR3 size: 15 residues. The germline gives CDR1 SGHDN, CDR2 FVKESK. V shed 0 bases and J shed 8 bases, with 16 bases lying between them. The CDR3 sequence is CASSQDLWDPKGYTF. DNA of the CDR3: TGTGCCAGCAGCCAAGATCTTTGGGACCCAAAGGGCTACACCTTC.

This chain links TRBV5-6 with TRBJ2-7; perhaps TRBD2 as D (5 bases). Trimming cost V 5 bases and J 7 bases, with 22 bases left between them. Germline V lookup: CDR1 SGHDT, CDR2 YYEEEE. This CDR3 spans 15 amino acids. CDR3 in DNA: TGTGCCAGCAGGGTGGGCCCGCCGGGGATTGGAGAGCAGTACTTC. It is translated as CASRVGPPGIGEQYF.

The rearrangement joins TRBV28 to TRBJ1-5, with D unresolved. V gave up 6 bases and J gave up 4 bases, with 19 bases separating them. In germline, CDR1 is MDHEN, CDR2 SYDVKM. This CDR3 comprises 16 residues. CDR3 in amino acids: CASSQARLMSNQPQHF. CDR3 in DNA: TGTGCCAGCAGCCAAGCACGGCTAATGAGTAATCAGCCCCAGCATTTT.

A word on this clone: Other DNA sequences from this sample encode an identical CDR3 as well. The chain has TRBV7-9 and TRBJ2-7; D gene ambiguous. Trimming removed 2 bases from V and 7 bases from J, with 6 bases in between. CDR3 size: 11 residues. Germline-derived CDR1 and CDR2 are SEHNR and FQNEAQ (reference sequence). CDR3 region: CASSLIGEQYF. CDR3 DNA sequence: TGTGCCAGCAGCTTAATAGGAGAGCAGTACTTC.

This sequence joins TRBV28 and TRBJ2-1; 7 bases agree with TRBD2. The CDR3 is made up of 16 amino acids. Germline V gives CDR1 MDHEN, CDR2 SYDVKM. Germline trimming cut 5 bases from V and 4 bases from J; bases unmatched to any gene: 11. CDR3 in amino acids: CASSPAPDGRYNEQFF. The CDR3 DNA reads TGTGCCAGCAGTCCCGCCCCGGACGGGAGGTACAATGAGCAGTTCTTC. The full variable domain, its missing parts supplied by reference TRBV28 and TRBJ2-1, is DVKVTQSSRYLVKRTGEKVFLECVQDMDHENMFWYRQDPGLGLRLIYFSYDVKMKEKGDIPEGYSVSREKKERFSLILESASTNQTSMYLCASSPAPDGRYNEQFFGPGTRLTVL.

The chain employs TRBV6-6 and TRBJ2-3, with D perhaps matching TRBD1 or TRBD2 (6 bases each). V was pared by 5 bases and J by 4 bases, with 13 bases between. Germline-derived CDR1 and CDR2 are MNHNY and SVGAGI (reference sequence). This CDR3 contains 14 residues. The CDR3 DNA follows: TGTGCCAGCAGTGGAGGGGGGACCTCAGATACGCAGTATTTT. Translation: CASSGGGTSDTQYF.

The chain is built from TRBV5-5 and TRBJ2-7; 9 nucleotides match TRBD1. The germline V gene encodes CDR1 SGHKS and CDR2 YYEKEE (reference sequence). V lost 1 base and J lost 0; bases outside the gene matches: 8. The CDR3 runs to 17 residues. The DNA of the CDR3 is TGTGCCAGCAGCTTGCTGACAGGGGGGTGGAGCTCCTACGAGCAGTACTTC. It is translated as CASSLLTGGWSSYEQYF.

This rearrangement joins TRBV5-4 to TRBJ2-2; 7 positions agree with TRBD2. This CDR3 spans 17 amino acids. Germline V gene sequence: CDR1 SGHNT, CDR2 YYREEE (reference sequence). V trimming: 3 bases; J trimming: 2 bases; junction bases outside the gene matches: 10. CDR3 in amino acids: CASSSLAGEKNTGELFF. DNA of the CDR3: TGTGCCAGCAGCTCCCTCGCGGGGGAGAAAAACACCGGGGAGCTGTTTTTT.

The CDR3 protein is CASSFAGGTYEQYF. The DNA of the CDR3 is TGTGCCAGCAGCTTCGCAGGGGGCACCTACGAGCAGTACTTC. V is TRBV5-4 and J is TRBJ2-7, with 8 bases identical to TRBD1. CDR3 length: 14 amino acids. V lost 2 bases and J lost 2; bases outside the gene matches: 3. The germline V gene encodes CDR1 SGHNT and CDR2 YYREEE (reference sequence).

The chain links TRBV19 to TRBJ2-5; the D is unclear. V was cut by 6 bases and J by 1 base, with 15 bases left in between. In germline, CDR1 is LNHDA, CDR2 SQIVND (reference sequence). The CDR3 extends over 15 amino acids. The CDR3 protein is CASRPGGRRQETQYF. Here the CDR3 DNA reads TGTGCCAGTAGACCCGGTGGCAGGCGCCAAGAGACCCAGTACTTC.

This clone has only a few counts. The V gene is TRBV7-9, the J gene TRBJ1-1; no clear D gene. Per the germline V gene, CDR1 is SEHNR and CDR2 is FQNEAQ (reference sequence). The CDR3 sequence is 11 residues long. The ends were cut back, 5 bases at V and 6 bases at J, with 7 bases in the middle. CDR3 nucleotides: TGTGCCAGCAGCCAGAAGGCTGAAGCTTTCTTT. Residues: CASSQKAEAFF.

This chain uses TRBV6-5 with TRBJ2-7, with unresolved D. Trimming took 4 bases from V and 7 from J, leaving 11 bases between them. Germline V gives CDR1 MNHEY, CDR2 SVGAGI. The CDR3 is 12 amino acids. The CDR3 is CASSSTPGEQYF. For the CDR3, the DNA is TGTGCCAGCAGTTCCACCCCCGGGGAGCAGTACTTC.

V is TRBV5-6 and J is TRBJ1-1; no firm D call. The V end was cut by 5 bases, the J end by 1 base, with 18 bases between. Germline assignment: CDR1 SGHDT and CDR2 YYEEEE. This CDR3 comprises 16 residues. This CDR3 reads CASSVFGPRQNTEAFF. CDR3 nucleotides: TGTGCCAGCAGTGTTTTCGGGCCCCGACAGAACACTGAAGCTTTCTTT.

This clone was observed once. The chain joins TRBV4-1 to TRBJ2-4, with D unclear. Germline V CDR1 and CDR2: MGHRA, YSYEKL. The ends were cut back, 1 base at V and 8 bases at J, with 15 bases in the middle. This CDR3 has 15 amino acids. CDR3 nucleotide sequence: TGCGCCAGCAGCCAAGCTCGAGAAGGCCTGGACATTCAGTACTTC. Translation gives CASSQAREGLDIQYF.